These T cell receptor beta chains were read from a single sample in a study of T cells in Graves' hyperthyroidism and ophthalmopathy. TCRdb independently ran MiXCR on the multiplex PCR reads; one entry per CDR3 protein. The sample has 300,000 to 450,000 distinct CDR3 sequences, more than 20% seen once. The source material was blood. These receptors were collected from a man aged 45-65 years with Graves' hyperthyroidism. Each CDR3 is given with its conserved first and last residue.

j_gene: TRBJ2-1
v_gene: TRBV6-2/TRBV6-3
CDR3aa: CASRRDPSDNEQFF

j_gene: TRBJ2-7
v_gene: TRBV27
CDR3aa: CASTSGEAYEQYF

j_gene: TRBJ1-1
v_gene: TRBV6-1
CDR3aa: CASAQNRANTEAFF

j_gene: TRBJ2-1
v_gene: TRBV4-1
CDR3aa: CASSQEGSGKQFF

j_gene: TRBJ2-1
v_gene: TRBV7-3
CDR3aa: CASSTPVGGLRYNEQFF

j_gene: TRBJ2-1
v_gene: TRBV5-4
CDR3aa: CASSSDVEQFF

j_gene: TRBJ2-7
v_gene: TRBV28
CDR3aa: CASRTGTSAYEQYF

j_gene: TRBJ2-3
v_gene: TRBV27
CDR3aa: CASGSGANTDTQYF

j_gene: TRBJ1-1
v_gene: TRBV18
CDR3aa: CASSPLDSLEAFF

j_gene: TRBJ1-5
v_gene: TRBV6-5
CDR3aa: CASSSLSTGGYGNQPQHF

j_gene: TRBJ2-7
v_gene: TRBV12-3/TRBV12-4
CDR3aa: CASSSTGGYEQYF

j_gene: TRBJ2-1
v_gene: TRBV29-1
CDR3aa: CSVVARSYNEQFF

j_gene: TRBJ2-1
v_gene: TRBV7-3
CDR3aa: CASSLNGYNEQFF

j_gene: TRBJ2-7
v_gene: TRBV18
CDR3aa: CASSLRTSGRSISYEQYF

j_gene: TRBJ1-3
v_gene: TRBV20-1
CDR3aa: CSASRDSSGNTIYF

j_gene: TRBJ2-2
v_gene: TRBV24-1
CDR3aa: CATSAWAGTGELFF

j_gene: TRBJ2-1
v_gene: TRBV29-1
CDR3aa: CSVSEWTYYNEQFF